This T cell receptor (beta chain) is from a study of blood T cell repertoires in COVID-19. Across the study: From the United States, Italy and Spain came samples of acute and convalescent COVID-19. Sample material is recorded as cDNA or gDNA derived from T cells, B-cell-depleted T cells, or PBMCs.

In the original analysis: Amplification of reference gene primers provided the estimated nucleated cell counts. Here immunoSEQ multiplex PCR was the method, and the copy in TCRdb shows in-frame clones only, minus some. V and J calls and clone size are given by that table; D and trimming were obtained from the DNA. The sample lists some 100,000 clones, about 89% seen once, with roughly 17% in the top ten. The sample comprised peripheral blood. The TCR comes from a human donor in a cohort sampled during active COVID-19.

Written as DNA, the CDR3 is TGTGCCAGCAGCTTTTCCCCGGGACAGGGCCTCTACGAGCAGTACTTC. It translates to CASSFSPGQGLYEQYF. This chain uses TRBV13 with TRBJ2-7; TRBD1 aligns across 9 bases. CDR3 length: 16 residues. The germline V gene encodes CDR1 PRHDT and CDR2 FYEKMQ (reference sequence). J lost 3 bases, V lost 3 bases, and 9 bases had no gene match.